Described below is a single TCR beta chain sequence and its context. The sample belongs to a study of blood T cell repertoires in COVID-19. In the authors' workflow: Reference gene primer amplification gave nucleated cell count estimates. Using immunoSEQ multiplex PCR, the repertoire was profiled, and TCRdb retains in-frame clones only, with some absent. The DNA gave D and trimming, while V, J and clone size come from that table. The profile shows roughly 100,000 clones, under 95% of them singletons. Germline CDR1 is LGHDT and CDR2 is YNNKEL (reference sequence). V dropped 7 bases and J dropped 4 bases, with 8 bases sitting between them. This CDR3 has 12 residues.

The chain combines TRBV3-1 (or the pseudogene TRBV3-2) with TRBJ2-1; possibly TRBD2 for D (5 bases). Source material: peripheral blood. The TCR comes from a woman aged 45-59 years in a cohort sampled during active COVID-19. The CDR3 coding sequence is TGTGCCAGCACGGGGATTTACAATGAGCAGTTCTTC. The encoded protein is CASTGIYNEQFF.